The 25 T cell receptor beta chains below come from one sample, sequenced in a study of regulatory T cells in long-lasting Graves disease. Sequencing libraries for TCR beta were prepared with iRepertoire HTBI primers and Arm-PCR of CDR3 regions. MiXCR, applied by TCRdb to the multiplex PCR reads, yields one record per CDR3 protein. In the table there are around 460,000 distinct CDR3 sequences, approximately 15% of which are singletons. Time point here: newly diagnosed GD, antithyroid drugs for less than 3 months. Generation of the TCR library employed RNA extracted from PBMCs. These data also featured in a second study, about T cells in Graves' hyperthyroidism and ophthalmopathy.

The sequencing here drew on peripheral blood mononuclear cells (PBMCs), taken at new diagnosis, from a patient treated with antithyroid drugs. These receptors all come from a woman in her fifties or sixties with Graves disease.

This clonotype was seen many times. The chain carries TRBV7-3 and TRBJ2-1; D may be TRBD2 (5 bases). This CDR3 contains 15 residues. Per the germline V gene, CDR1 is SGHTA and CDR2 is FQGTGA. The V and J ends lost 5 bases and 4 bases respectively, with 15 bases between them. The CDR3 spells CASSPRVSEYNEQFF. The CDR3 DNA is TGTGCCAGCAGCCCCCGGGTTAGCGAATACAATGAGCAGTTCTTC.

V gene TRBV18 combines with J gene TRBJ1-4; weak D call: TRBD1 (5 bases). V lost 3 bases, J lost 10 bases, and 15 bases lay in between. CDR1 is KGHSH, CDR2 LQKENI, per germline. This CDR3 is built from 14 residues. CDR3 nucleotides: TGTGCCAGCTCACCGACCCGGGACTACGGAAAACTGTTTTTT. Amino acids: CASSPTRDYGKLFF.

In this sample, this clonotype turned up many times. The junction and the germline gene differ at one end; a read error may be behind it. The chain carries TRBV6-1 and TRBJ2-6; 7 bases map to TRBD1. Per the germline V gene, CDR1 is MNHNS and CDR2 is SASEGT. This CDR3 is built from 16 residues. The CDR3 DNA follows: TGTGCTAGCATCCGGGACAGCGGCTCTGGGGCCAACGTCCTGACTTTC. Its translation: CASIRDSGSGANVLTF.

Of note for this clonotype: This could be a read error, since a much larger clone is one nucleotide away. The chain employs TRBV7-9 and TRBJ2-7; D is uncertain. This CDR3 is built from 12 residues. The germline V and J ends were trimmed by 5 bases and 6 bases, with 11 bases remaining between them. Germline V lookup: CDR1 SEHNR, CDR2 FQNEAQ (reference sequence). This CDR3 reads CASSVQACEQYF. The CDR3, as DNA: TGTGCCAGCAGCGTCCAGGCCTGCGAGCAGTACTTC.

This clonotype was observed a few times. The chain recombines TRBV29-1 with TRBJ2-2; D unresolved. Germline V CDR1 and CDR2: SQVTM, ANQGSEA. This CDR3 comprises 13 residues. Trimming removed 5 bases at V and 0 bases at J, with 7 bases between. CDR3 DNA: TGCAGCGTTTTATATTCGAACACCGGGGAGCTGTTTTTT. Translated, it gives CSVLYSNTGELFF.

The V gene is TRBV3-1, the J gene TRBJ2-1; 13 bases align to TRBD2. This CDR3 is built from 17 residues. V lost 0 bases to trimming and J lost 7 bases; unmatched junction nucleotides: 6. Germline V CDR1 and CDR2: LGHDT, YNNKEL (reference sequence). The CDR3 loop reads CASSQETSGRALNEQFF. The CDR3 coding sequence is TGTGCCAGCAGCCAAGAAACTAGCGGGAGGGCATTGAATGAGCAGTTCTTC.

This clonotype was seen at least ten times. V usage is TRBV2 and J usage is TRBJ1-5; D is possibly TRBD1 (5 bases). V shed 5 bases and J shed 5 bases, with 13 bases lying between them. This CDR3 is built from 14 residues. Germline CDR1 SNHLY, CDR2 FYNNEI. The CDR3 here is CASSPRRADQPQHF. The CDR3 bases are TGTGCCAGCAGTCCCCGCAGGGCCGATCAGCCCCAGCATTTT.

This clonotype came up many times. V gene TRBV5-4 combines with J gene TRBJ2-5; D possibly corresponds to TRBD2 (5 bases). V lost 0 bases and J 5 bases, leaving 11 bases between the germline ends. The CDR3 totals 14 residues. Germline lookup yields CDR1 SGHNT and CDR2 YYREEE (reference sequence). CDR3 DNA: TGTGCCAGCAGCTTGGAGAGGGCATGGGAGACCCAGTACTTC. It specifies CASSLERAWETQYF.

This clonotype was observed many times. Possible read error: a much larger clone is one base away. The chain uses TRBV11-2 and TRBJ2-7; possibly TRBD1 for D (5 bases). The V gene lost 1 base and the J gene lost 1 base, with 5 bases spanning the gap. This CDR3 is 13 amino acids long. Germline lookup yields CDR1 SGHAT and CDR2 FQNNGV. The CDR3, as DNA: TGTGCCAGCAGCTTAGCAGGGTCCTACGAGCAGTACTTC. It codes for CASSLAGSYEQYF.

Many counts were recorded for this clonotype. The chain combines TRBV19 with TRBJ1-5; the D gene is possibly TRBD1 (6 bases). CDR1 and CDR2 (germline): LNHDA, SQIVND (reference sequence). Trimming took off 3 bases at V and 4 bases at J, with 10 bases between the two ends. The CDR3 consists of 14 residues. The CDR3 nucleotides read TGTGCCAGTAGTATTTGGACAGAAAATCAGCCCCAGCATTTT. Its translation is CASSIWTENQPQHF.

This clonotype was found many times. The chain combines TRBV5-6 with TRBJ2-7, with 7 bases aligning to TRBD2. Germline CDR1 is SGHDT and CDR2 is YYEEEE. The CDR3 consists of 15 residues. The junction had 14 bases not matched to a gene; V was cut back by 6 bases and J by 5 bases. The CDR3 region has the DNA TGTGCCAGCATTCCCGTCGGCGGGAGAGTTGACGAGCAGTACTTC. This encodes CASIPVGGRVDEQYF.

This clonotype turned up a few times. This rearrangement joins TRBV7-9 to TRBJ2-7; D might be TRBD1 (5 bases). Trimming stripped 7 bases from V and 3 bases from J, with 25 bases between. The CDR3 loop spans 17 amino acids. CDR1 and CDR2 (germline): SEHNR, FQNEAQ (reference sequence). The CDR3 nucleotides are TGTGCCAGCACCCCCCCCGCTAGGCAGGGTCTAAACTACGAGCAGTACTTC. This codes for CASTPPARQGLNYEQYF.

This clonotype was found many times. This sequence joins TRBV20-1 and TRBJ2-4; D is undetermined. Germline V gives CDR1 DFQATT, CDR2 SNEGSKA (reference sequence). The CDR3 has 12 residues. Trimming took 3 bases from V and 8 from J, leaving 11 bases between them. The CDR3 reads CSASRSGHIQYF. CDR3 DNA: TGCAGTGCTAGTCGGTCTGGGCACATTCAGTACTTC.

This clonotype was seen repeatedly, ten times or more. DNA for the CDR3: TGTGCCAGCAGCGGACCGGACGGAGAGACCCAGTACTTC. Its protein product is CASSGPDGETQYF. The V call is TRBV11-2, the J call TRBJ2-5; D gene ambiguous. This CDR3 has 13 residues. CDR1 and CDR2 (germline): SGHAT, FQNNGV. Trimming shortened V by 5 bases and J by 4 bases, and 11 bases separated the two germline ends.

Many counts were recorded for this clonotype. The CDR3 nucleotides are TGTGCCAGCATTACAGGGGCGAACACTGAAGCTTTCTTT. This codes for CASITGANTEAFF. This chain links TRBV6-1 with TRBJ1-1; 7 bases map to TRBD1. The CDR3 totals 13 residues. With 7 bases clipped from V and 1 base from J, the junction kept 3 bases outside the gene matches. Germline loops: CDR1 MNHNS, CDR2 SASEGT.

The rearrangement uses TRBV3-1 and TRBJ1-2; weak D call: TRBD1 (5 bases). Deletions cut 5 bases from V and 7 bases from J, with 14 bases between. Germline CDR1 and CDR2: LGHDT and YNNKEL (reference sequence). CDR3 length equals 13 residues. The CDR3 is CASSLSRQGGYTF. The CDR3 region has the DNA TGTGCCAGCAGCTTGAGTCGCCAGGGTGGCTACACCTTC.

V gene TRBV20-1 combines with J gene TRBJ2-1, with 7 bases that match TRBD1. The germline CDR1 and CDR2 sequences are DFQATT and SNEGSKA (reference sequence). The CDR3 has 14 residues. The V gene end was trimmed by 2 bases and the J gene end by 3 bases; junction bases not matched to a gene: 4. CDR3 protein: CSARRQGGYNEQFF. DNA for the CDR3: TGCAGTGCTAGAAGACAGGGTGGCTACAATGAGCAGTTCTTC.

This clonotype has only a few counts. This chain links TRBV28 with TRBJ2-4, with a possible D match to TRBD1 (5 bases). V lost 0 bases to trimming and J lost 1 base, with 13 bases between them. The V gene's germline CDR1 is MDHEN and CDR2 SYDVKM. This CDR3 is built from 17 residues. CDR3 DNA sequence: TGTGCCAGCAGTTTATGGGGAACAGGAGCGGCCAAAAACATTCAGTACTTC. Its translation is CASSLWGTGAAKNIQYF.

This clonotype came up many times. The chain recombines TRBV9 with TRBJ1-5; 9 bases fit TRBD1. The CDR3 contains 14 residues. CDR1 is SGDLS and CDR2 is YYNGEE in the germline V gene. The trim removed 3 bases at V and 6 bases at J, leaving 4 bases unmatched. In nucleotides, the CDR3 is TGTGCCAGCAGCGCCGGGACAGGGATTCAGCCCCAGCATTTT. Translation: CASSAGTGIQPQHF.

This clonotype was detected many times. The chain uses TRBV28 and TRBJ2-5; D possibly corresponds to TRBD1 (6 bases). V was trimmed by 7 bases and J by 2 bases, leaving 14 bases between them. This CDR3 has 14 residues. Germline CDR1 and CDR2: MDHEN and SYDVKM. The CDR3 coding sequence is TGTGCCAGCAAACCCCCGGGACAACAAGAGACCCAGTACTTC. This codes for CASKPPGQQETQYF.

The V call is TRBV6-5, the J call TRBJ1-1; the D is unclear. Germline V gene sequence: CDR1 MNHEY, CDR2 SVGAGI. This CDR3 spans 14 amino acids. The V end lost 2 bases, the J end lost 4 bases, and 11 bases lay between the germline ends. The CDR3, as DNA: TGTGCCAGCAGTTACGGGGAATTAGGCACTGAAGCTTTCTTT. Its protein is CASSYGELGTEAFF.

A word on this clonotype: This sequence may be a read error, since a much larger clone differs from it by one base. The genes are TRBV12-3 or TRBV12-4 and TRBJ2-1; the D gene is possibly TRBD2 (5 bases). V shed 3 bases and J shed 5 bases, with 8 bases lying between them. The CDR3 runs to 13 residues. DNA of the CDR3: TGTGCCAGCAGTTTTACGGAGGACAATGAGCAGTTCTTC. It encodes CASSFTEDNEQFF.

This clonotype was found many times. Germline is not matched at one junction end, which may reflect a read error. The V and J genes are TRBV5-1 and TRBJ1-4; 7 bases match TRBD1. Germline values: CDR1 SGHRS, CDR2 YFSETQ. The CDR3 has 15 residues. The CDR3 sequence is CASSLGQGGNEKLFF. The CDR3 region has the DNA TGTGCCAGCAGCTTAGGGCAGGGGGGTAACGAAAAACTGTTTTTT.

The chain uses TRBV14 and TRBJ2-7; TRBD1 matches 7 bases. The V segment lost 2 bases and the J segment 3 bases; nucleotides outside the gene matches: 13. This CDR3 contains 17 residues. Germline V gene lookup returns CDR1 SGHDN and CDR2 FVKESK. The CDR3 sequence: CASSQRGLAGQDYEQYF. Written as DNA, the CDR3 is TGTGCCAGCAGCCAACGGGGCCTGGCCGGACAGGACTACGAGCAGTACTTC.

This clonotype was recorded many times. This chain uses TRBV30 with TRBJ2-5; D might be TRBD1 or TRBD2, each matching 5 bases. The germline gives CDR1 GTSNPN, CDR2 SVGIG (reference sequence). Trimming shortened V by 2 bases and J by 4 bases, and 17 bases separated the two germline ends. The CDR3 is made up of 15 amino acids. The chain's CDR3 is CAWSPSGSGTETQYF. The CDR3 DNA follows: TGTGCCTGGAGTCCATCAGGGTCTGGGACAGAGACCCAGTACTTC.